The 4 T cell receptor beta chains in this list originate from one sample, sequenced in a study of cytomegalovirus exposure and HLA in healthy donors. This PCR relied on a set of 60 Vbeta primers and 13 Jbeta primers. Profiled with immunoSEQ multiplex PCR; TCRdb holds only in-frame clones, not every one. Of roughly 220,000 clones in the sample, under 80% are singletons; the top ten hold roughly 1.9%. Sequencing input: PBMCs. The source is a woman aged 25 to 39 in good health and CMV-seronegative.

This clone showed up just once. This chain links TRBV5-4 with TRBJ2-3; 15 bases align to TRBD2. Trimming cost V 4 bases and J 0 bases; bases outside gene matches: 0. This CDR3 spans 16 amino acids. CDR1 is SGHNT and CDR2 is YYREEE in the germline V gene (reference sequence). This CDR3 is CASSGLAGGSTDTQYF. CDR3 nucleotide sequence: TGTGCCAGCAGCGGACTAGCGGGAGGGAGCACAGATACGCAGTATTTT.

The chain carries TRBV7-3 and TRBJ2-2, with D perhaps matching TRBD2 (5 bases). The V gene's germline CDR1 is SGHTA and CDR2 FQGTGA. The V end was cut by 5 bases, the J end by 6 bases, with 16 bases between. CDR3 size: 15 residues. CDR3 sequence (DNA): TGTGCCAGCAGCCCCAGTTTCTCCGGGGCCGGGGAGCTGTTTTTT. The encoded protein is CASSPSFSGAGELFF.

The chain links TRBV19 to TRBJ1-5; D ambiguous. CDR1 LNHDA and CDR2 SQIVND come from the germline V gene (reference sequence). This CDR3 has 13 residues. The V end lost 1 base, the J end lost 5 bases, and 6 bases lay between the germline ends. CDR3 DNA: TGTGCCAGTAGTATAGCGAGAGATCAGCCCCAGCATTTT. Translation gives CASSIARDQPQHF.

The J gene is TRBJ2-5, the V gene TRBV7-9; 7 positions agree with TRBD1. Germline lookup yields CDR1 SEHNR and CDR2 FQNEAQ (reference sequence). After removal of 1 base from V and 5 bases from J, the junction contained 10 bases not matched to a gene. The length of the CDR3 is 16 residues. In DNA form, the CDR3 reads TGTGCCAGCAGCTTAGGGCGACAGGGTGGCGCGGAGACCCAGTACTTC. Its translation: CASSLGRQGGAETQYF.